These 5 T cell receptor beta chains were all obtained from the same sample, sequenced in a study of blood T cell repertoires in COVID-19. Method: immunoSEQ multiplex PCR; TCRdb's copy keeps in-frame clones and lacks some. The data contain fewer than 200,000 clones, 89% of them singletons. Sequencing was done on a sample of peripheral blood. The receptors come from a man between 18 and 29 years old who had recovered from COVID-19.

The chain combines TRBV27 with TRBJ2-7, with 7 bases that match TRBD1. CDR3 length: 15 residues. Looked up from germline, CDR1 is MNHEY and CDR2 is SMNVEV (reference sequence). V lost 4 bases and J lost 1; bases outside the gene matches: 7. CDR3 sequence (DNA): TGTGCCAGCAGTTCAACAGGGGTTCGGTCCTACGAGCAGTACTTC. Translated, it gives CASSSTGVRSYEQYF.

DNA of the CDR3: TGTGCCAGCAGCTTCCGCAGACAGGGCGCCAATGAGCAGTTCTTC. This gives the protein CASSFRRQGANEQFF. V and J are TRBV3-1 (or the pseudogene TRBV3-2) and TRBJ2-1; 7 bases agree with TRBD1. Germline CDR1 LGHDT, CDR2 YNNKEL (reference sequence). CDR3 length: 15 residues. Trimming cost V 5 bases and J 6 bases; bases outside gene matches: 10.

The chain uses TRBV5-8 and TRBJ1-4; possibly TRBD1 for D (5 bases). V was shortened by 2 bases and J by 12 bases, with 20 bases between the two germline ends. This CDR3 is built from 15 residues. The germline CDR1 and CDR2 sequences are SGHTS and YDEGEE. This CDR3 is CASSLETALGGELFF. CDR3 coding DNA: TGTGCCAGCAGCTTAGAGACGGCTCTCGGGGGGGAACTGTTTTTT.

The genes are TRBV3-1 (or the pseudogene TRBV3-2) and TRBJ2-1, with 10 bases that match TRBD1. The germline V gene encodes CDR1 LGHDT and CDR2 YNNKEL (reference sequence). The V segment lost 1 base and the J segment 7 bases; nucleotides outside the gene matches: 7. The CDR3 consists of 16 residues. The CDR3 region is CASSQGETGGWNEQFF. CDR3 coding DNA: TGTGCCAGCAGCCAAGGTGAGACAGGGGGCTGGAATGAGCAGTTCTTC.

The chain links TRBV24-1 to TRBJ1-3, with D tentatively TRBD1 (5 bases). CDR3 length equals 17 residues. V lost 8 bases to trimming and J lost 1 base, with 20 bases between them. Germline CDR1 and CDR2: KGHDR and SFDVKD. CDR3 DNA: TGTGCCACCATTCGCTCGGGGGTACCTTCATCTGGAAACACCATATATTTT. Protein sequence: CATIRSGVPSSGNTIYF.